These T cell receptor beta chains were read from a single sample in a study of cytomegalovirus exposure and HLA in healthy donors. Repertoires were generated with immunoSEQ multiplex PCR, while TCRdb's copy carries only in-frame clones and drops some. The table lists about 110,000 clones, roughly 73% of them singletons, with 0.85% to 0.9% in the top ten. Input material: PBMCs. The receptors stem from a woman aged 25 to 39 in good health and CMV-seronegative. Both conserved end residues are part of each CDR3. D genes are given only for firm matches. Some rows mark clone size as missing; the rest say once, few, many or name a class of expanded clone.

D,size,V,J,CDR3,DNA
-,-,TRBV6-5,TRBJ2-1,CASTEGNEQFF,TGTGCCAGCACGGAGGGAAATGAGCAGTTCTTC
-,-,TRBV6-1,TRBJ2-1,CASRHVQDYNEQFF,TGTGCCAGCAGACATGTGCAGGACTATAATGAGCAGTTCTTC
-,-,TRBV6-5,TRBJ1-4,CASRRTTNGDEKLFF,TGTGCCAGCAGGAGGACTACGAATGGGGACGAAAAACTGTTTTTT
-,-,TRBV5-1,TRBJ1-2,CASSLITLSGYTF,TGCGCCAGCAGCTTGATCACTTTAAGTGGCTACACCTTC
-,many,TRBV6-6,TRBJ1-4,CASSLDWNEKLFF,TGTGCCAGCAGTTTGGACTGGAATGAAAAACTGTTTTTT
TRBD2,once,TRBV29-1,TRBJ2-3,CSAEGTISGWDTQYF,TGCAGCGCTGAAGGGACTATCTCGGGGTGGGATACGCAGTATTTT
TRBD2,-,TRBV10-3,TRBJ2-2,CAISGTTSGNTGELFF,TGTGCCATCAGTGGCACGACTAGCGGGAACACCGGGGAGCTGTTTTTT
-,-,TRBV27,TRBJ2-1,CASSPRSGTYNEQFF,TGTGCCAGCAGTCCCCGGTCCGGGACCTACAATGAGCAGTTCTTC
-,-,TRBV5-1,TRBJ1-3,CASSLAITDSGNTIYF,TGCGCCAGCAGCTTGGCCATCACAGACTCTGGAAACACCATATATTTT
TRBD1,-,TRBV6-1,TRBJ2-1,CASSQLWTGGEEQFF,TGTGCCAGCAGCCAGTTGTGGACAGGGGGCGAAGAGCAGTTCTTC
-,-,TRBV7-9,TRBJ1-3,CASSPRSDSGNTIYF,TGTGCCAGCAGCCCTCGCAGCGACTCTGGAAACACCATATATTTT
TRBD1,-,TRBV27,TRBJ1-2,CASLDRAGSRGYGYTF,TGTGCCAGCTTGGACAGGGCGGGTAGTCGTGGCTATGGCTACACCTTC
-,-,TRBV6-5,TRBJ1-2,CASRGSGKDYGYTF,TGTGCCAGCAGGGGGTCAGGGAAGGACTATGGCTACACCTTC
TRBD2,-,TRBV7-9,TRBJ2-1,CASSLGSGSQNEQFF,TGTGCCAGCAGCTTAGGAAGCGGGAGTCAAAATGAGCAGTTCTTC
TRBD1,-,TRBV7-2,TRBJ1-2,CASSAKTGQGYTF,TGTGCCAGCAGCGCCAAGACAGGGCAAGGCTACACCTTC
TRBD1,-,TRBV7-9,TRBJ1-2,CASSFQDRGQAGNHGYTF,TGTGCCAGCAGCTTCCAGGACAGGGGGCAAGCCGGTAATCATGGCTACACCTTC
TRBD1,-,TRBV2,TRBJ2-7,CASRNFEGQGGYEQYF,TGTGCCAGCAGGAATTTCGAGGGACAGGGCGGGTACGAGCAGTACTTC
TRBD2,-,TRBV6-4,TRBJ2-2,CASSAGTSGTGELFF,TGTGCCAGCAGCGCCGGGACTAGCGGCACCGGGGAGCTGTTTTTT
-,few,TRBV13,TRBJ1-2,CASSLGHKNYGYTF,TGTGCCAGCAGCTTGGGACATAAGAACTATGGCTACACCTTC
-,-,TRBV9,TRBJ1-1,CASSVEVGGPYDPEAFF,TGTGCCAGCAGCGTAGAAGTGGGGGGGCCCTACGACCCTGAAGCTTTCTTT
-,few,TRBV27,TRBJ1-2,CASSWGGRGYGYTF,TGTGCCAGCAGTTGGGGAGGGAGAGGGTATGGCTACACCTTC
TRBD1,-,TRBV6-5,TRBJ1-4,CASRSIGTGDEKLFF,TGTGCCAGCAGGAGTATTGGGACAGGGGATGAAAAACTGTTTTTT
TRBD2,-,TRBV4-1,TRBJ2-5,CASSQEEREGLPQYF,TGCGCCAGCAGCCAAGAAGAGCGGGAGGGCCTGCCCCAGTACTTC
-,-,TRBV5-6,TRBJ2-6,CASSFGGAGANVLTF,TGTGCCAGCAGCTTTGGAGGGGCTGGGGCCAACGTCCTGACTTTC
TRBD1,-,TRBV15,TRBJ1-4,CATSPGGGQGNEKLFF,TGTGCCACCAGCCCAGGAGGGGGACAGGGTAATGAAAAACTGTTTTTT
-,-,TRBV5-1,TRBJ1-1,CASSSEGYTEAFF,TGCGCCAGCAGCTCGGAGGGGTACACTGAAGCTTTCTTT
-,-,TRBV6-5,TRBJ1-2,CASSLYNRPNYGYTF,TGTGCCAGCAGTCTTTATAACAGGCCTAACTATGGCTACACCTTC
-,-,TRBV4-2,TRBJ1-2,CASSQEGVPPSGYTF,TGTGCCAGCAGCCAAGAAGGGGTTCCACCGAGTGGCTACACCTTC
TRBD1,-,TRBV6-5,TRBJ1-5,CASSLNRGYQPQHF,TGTGCCAGCAGCCTAAACAGGGGATATCAGCCCCAGCATTTT
-,-,TRBV30,TRBJ1-2,CAWSVLGYGYTF,TGTGCCTGGAGTGTACTAGGTTATGGCTACACCTTC
-,-,TRBV5-5,TRBJ1-1,CASSLDQIRNTEAFF,TGTGCCAGCAGCTTGGACCAGATCAGGAACACTGAAGCTTTCTTT
TRBD1,-,TRBV6-6,TRBJ2-5,CASSYSPGQGIMYF,TGTGCCAGCAGTTACTCTCCGGGACAGGGGATAATGTACTTC
-,-,TRBV6-1,TRBJ1-3,CASSVDRRGSGNTIYF,TGTGCCAGCAGTGTAGACAGGAGAGGCTCTGGAAACACCATATATTTT